The present T cell receptor beta chain was sequenced within a study of blood T cell repertoires in COVID-19. The V gene lost 3 bases and the J gene lost 6 bases, with 9 bases spanning the gap. Germline values: CDR1 LNHDA, CDR2 SQIVND (reference sequence). This CDR3 is built from 13 residues. Generated by immunoSEQ multiplex PCR, the TCRdb table keeps only in-frame clones and is missing some. The sample has 130,000 or so clones, around 86% seen once; the top ten hold roughly 1.4%. The receptor was isolated from a human donor in a cohort sampled during active COVID-19. Material: peripheral blood. The rearrangement links TRBV19 to TRBJ1-5; no clear D gene. Here the CDR3 reads CASSIFQSQPQHF. The CDR3 nucleotides read TGTGCCAGTAGTATTTTCCAATCTCAGCCCCAGCATTTT.